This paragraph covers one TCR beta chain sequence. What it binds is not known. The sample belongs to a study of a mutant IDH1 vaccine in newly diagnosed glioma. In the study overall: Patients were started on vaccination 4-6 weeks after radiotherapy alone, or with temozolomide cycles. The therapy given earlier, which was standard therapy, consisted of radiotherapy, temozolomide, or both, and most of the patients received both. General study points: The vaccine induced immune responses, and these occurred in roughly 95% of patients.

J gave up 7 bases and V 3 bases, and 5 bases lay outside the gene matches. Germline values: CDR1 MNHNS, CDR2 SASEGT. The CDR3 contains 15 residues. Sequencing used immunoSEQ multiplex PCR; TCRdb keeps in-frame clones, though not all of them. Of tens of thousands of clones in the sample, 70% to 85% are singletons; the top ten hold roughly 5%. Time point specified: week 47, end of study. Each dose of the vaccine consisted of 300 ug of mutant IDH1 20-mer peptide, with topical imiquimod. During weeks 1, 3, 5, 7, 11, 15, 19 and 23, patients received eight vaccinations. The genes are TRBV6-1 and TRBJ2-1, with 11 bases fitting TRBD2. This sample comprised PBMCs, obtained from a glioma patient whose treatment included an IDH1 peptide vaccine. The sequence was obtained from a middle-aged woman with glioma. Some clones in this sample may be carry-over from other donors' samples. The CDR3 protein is CASSEVAGGRNEQFF. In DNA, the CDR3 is TGTGCCAGCAGTGAGGTAGCGGGGGGGCGAAATGAGCAGTTCTTC.